This TCR beta chain was found in a study of blood T cell repertoires in COVID-19. The CDR3 covers 13 residues. Germline V lookup: CDR1 SGHVS, CDR2 FQNEAQ. V shed 5 bases and J shed 5 bases, with 10 bases lying between them. TCRdb keeps only in-frame clones here, not all; method: immunoSEQ multiplex PCR. The sample contains 90,000 or so clones, around 90% of which appear only once. The sequenced sample consisted of peripheral blood. This TCR was recovered from a woman at least 80 years old with active or convalescent COVID-19. The V and J genes are TRBV7-8 and TRBJ2-1; D perhaps matches TRBD2 (6 bases). Written as DNA, the CDR3 is TGTGCCAGCAGCACCGGGACTCACAATGAGCAGTTCTTC. This gives the protein CASSTGTHNEQFF.